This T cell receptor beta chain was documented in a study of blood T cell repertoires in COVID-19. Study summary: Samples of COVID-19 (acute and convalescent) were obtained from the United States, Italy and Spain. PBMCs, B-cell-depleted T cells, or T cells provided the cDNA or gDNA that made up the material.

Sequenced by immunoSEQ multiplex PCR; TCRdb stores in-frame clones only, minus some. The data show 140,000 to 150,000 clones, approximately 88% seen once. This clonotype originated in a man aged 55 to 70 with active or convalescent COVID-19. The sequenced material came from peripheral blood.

CDR3: CASTLGQGVGDTEAFF. CDR3 DNA sequence: TGTGCCAGCACCCTAGGACAGGGGGTAGGTGACACTGAAGCTTTCTTT. J is TRBJ1-1 and V is TRBV7-9, with TRBD1 matching over 10 bases. After removal of 7 bases from V and 3 bases from J, the junction contained 11 bases not matched to a gene. The germline V gene encodes CDR1 SEHNR and CDR2 FQNEAQ (reference sequence). This CDR3 has 16 amino acids.